Listed here are 12 T cell receptor beta chains from one sample, sequenced in a study of T cells in Graves' hyperthyroidism and ophthalmopathy. Researchers took RNA transcripts and amplified the TCR beta CDR3 regions from them. First-round RT-PCR of the TCR CDR3 relied on the HTBI primer set. TCRdb reprocessed the multiplex PCR reads with MiXCR, giving one entry per CDR3 protein. The sample has about 610,000 distinct CDR3 sequences, over 12% seen once; the top ten hold around 4.5%. Sequencing was done on a sample of blood. These receptors were collected from a woman in her thirties or forties with Graves' ophthalmopathy.

There are many counts of this clonotype. This chain connects TRBV6-5 to TRBJ1-1; no clear D. The CDR3 runs 14 residues. Per germline, CDR1 MNHEY and CDR2 SVGAGI. V was clipped by 0 bases and J by 4 bases, with 9 bases between them. The CDR3 loop is CASSYSTAATEAFF. CDR3 DNA: TGTGCCAGCAGTTACTCAACAGCGGCCACTGAAGCTTTCTTT.

This clonotype occurred many times. This chain links TRBV6-1 with TRBJ2-5, with a weak D call TRBD2 (5 bases). The germline V gene has CDR1 MNHNS and CDR2 SASEGT. Trimming pared 11 bases from V and 4 bases from J, leaving 23 bases between. This CDR3 spans 15 amino acids. DNA for the CDR3: TGTGCCGGGAAAGGTCGGGATGCCTCATTAGAGACCCAGTACTTC. This gives the protein CAGKGRDASLETQYF.

This clonotype was recorded a few times. The chain couples TRBV7-9 to TRBJ1-1; D perhaps matches TRBD1 (5 bases). The germline V gene encodes CDR1 SEHNR and CDR2 FQNEAQ (reference sequence). The CDR3 extends over 13 amino acids. V lost 1 base and J 6 bases, leaving 9 bases between the germline ends. The DNA for the CDR3 is TGTGCCAGCAGCTTAGGTGGGGGGGCTGAAGCTTTCTTT. This encodes CASSLGGGAEAFF. The complete variable domain, with remaining parts taken from reference TRBV7-9 and TRBJ1-1, reads DTGVSQNPRHKITKRGQNVTFRCDPISEHNRLYWYRQTLGQGPEFLTYFQNEAQLEKSRLLSDRFSAERPKGSFSTLEIQRTEQGDSAMYLCASSLGGGAEAFFGQGTRLTVV.

In its sample, this clonotype was seen a few times. It may be a read error: a sequence one base away is much more abundant. The CDR3 DNA follows: TGTGCCAGCAGCTCCGGGGGAGTCGACCAAGAGACCCAGTACTTC. Translating it yields CASSSGGVDQETQYF. The chain joins TRBV4-2 to TRBJ2-5, with D maybe TRBD2 (6 bases). The CDR3 runs 15 residues. Deletions cut 5 bases from V and 0 bases from J, with 13 bases between. CDR1 LGHNA and CDR2 YNFKEQ come from the germline V gene.

In its sample, this clonotype was seen many times. The chain links TRBV9 to TRBJ2-7; D tentatively reads TRBD1 or TRBD2 (6 bases each). The length of the CDR3 is 15 residues. Germline assignment: CDR1 SGDLS and CDR2 YYNGEE. The V end was cut by 4 bases, the J end by 6 bases, with 20 bases between. The DNA for the CDR3 is TGTGCCAGCAGCCCGCCGGGGGCCACCACTGGCGAGCAGTACTTC. As protein: CASSPPGATTGEQYF.

The rearrangement links TRBV3-1 to TRBJ2-2, with D hard to call. V lost 1 base and J lost 7, with 4 bases in between. Germline loops: CDR1 LGHDT, CDR2 YNNKEL (reference sequence). CDR3 length: 12 residues. The CDR3 loop is CASSQVIGELFF. The CDR3 coding sequence is TGTGCCAGCAGCCAAGTGATCGGGGAGCTGTTTTTT.

Many counts were recorded for this clonotype. This chain joins TRBV27 and TRBJ2-6; D is tentatively TRBD1 or TRBD2 (5 bases each). This CDR3 has 14 amino acids. In germline, CDR1 is MNHEY, CDR2 SMNVEV (reference sequence). V lost 5 bases and J lost 12, with 17 bases in between. The DNA of the CDR3 is TGTGCCAGCAGTGGATCCGGGACGGCAATCGTCCTGACTTTC. It translates to CASSGSGTAIVLTF. Full variable domain (rest looked up from reference TRBV27 and TRBJ2-6): EAQVTQNPRYLITVTGKKLTVTCSQNMNHEYMSWYRQDPGLGLRQIYYSMNVEVTDKGDVPEGYKVSRKEKRNFPLILESPSPNQTSLYFCASSGSGTAIVLTFGAGSRLTVL.

This clonotype appeared many times. The J gene is TRBJ2-7, the V gene TRBV6-2 or TRBV6-3, with D unresolved. V was clipped by 2 bases and J by 1 base, with 9 bases between them. Germline V lookup: CDR1 MNHEY, CDR2 SVGEGT. The CDR3 consists of 14 residues. The CDR3 loop is CASSYGRPSYEQYF. DNA of the CDR3: TGTGCCAGCAGTTACGGCCGACCATCCTACGAGCAGTACTTC.

This clonotype came up many times. The rearrangement uses TRBV12-3 or TRBV12-4 and TRBJ2-1; TRBD2 aligns across 8 bases. J gave up 5 bases and V 2 bases, and 5 bases lay outside the gene matches. CDR3 length: 15 amino acids. The CDR3 nucleotides read TGTGCCAGCAGTTTAAGTAGCGGGGACAACAATGAGCAGTTCTTC. This translates into CASSLSSGDNNEQFF.

This clonotype was detected many times. This sequence joins TRBV20-1 and TRBJ2-7; no reliable D call. Germline CDR1 is DFQATT and CDR2 is SNEGSKA (reference sequence). The CDR3 spans 13 residues. Trimming took off 0 bases at V and 4 bases at J, with 10 bases between the two ends. CDR3 DNA sequence: TGCAGTGCTAGAGATCCCCTGGGGTACGAGCAGTACTTC. Translating gives CSARDPLGYEQYF.

This clonotype occurred many times. The chain uses TRBV27 and TRBJ2-4; 7 bases are a match to TRBD2. This CDR3 has 12 amino acids. The V segment lost 6 bases and the J segment 10 bases; nucleotides outside the gene matches: 6. Germline assignment: CDR1 MNHEY and CDR2 SMNVEV (reference sequence). DNA for the CDR3: TGTGCCAGCAGGGGGGAGGGAGGTATTCAGTACTTC. Protein sequence: CASRGEGGIQYF.

The chain uses TRBV7-9 and TRBJ2-7; D gene uncertain. This CDR3 has 13 amino acids. Germline CDR1 reads SEHNR; CDR2 reads FQNEAQ (reference sequence). V lost 5 bases and J 0 bases, leaving 8 bases between the germline ends. Here the CDR3 DNA reads TGTGCCAGCAGCCTCCCTCGCTCCTACGAGCAGTACTTC. Translation gives CASSLPRSYEQYF.